The TCR beta chain described here comes from a study of cytomegalovirus exposure and HLA in healthy donors. Whole-study results and caveats: A list of around 150 TCR beta chains associated with cytomegalovirus was given. Further analysis, carried out later, found HLA-associated TCR beta chains more clonally expanded than equally common other chains.

This PCR relied on a set of 60 Vbeta primers and 13 Jbeta primers. Libraries were prepared by immunoSEQ multiplex PCR; TCRdb keeps only in-frame clonotypes and omits some of them. The sample yields tens of thousands of clones, around 60% seen once. It was healthy bone marrow donors who served as donors. Likely unrecorded immune exposures existed in these nominally healthy donors. The germline CDR1 and CDR2 sequences are GTSNPN and SVGIG (reference sequence). This CDR3 has 13 residues. The ends were cut back, 0 bases at V and 4 bases at J, with 9 bases in the middle. Concerning this clone: The antigen is unknown.

Sequenced sample: PBMCs. This sequence was found in a male donor in good health and CMV-seropositive. This chain links TRBV30 with TRBJ1-2; D unresolved. The CDR3 DNA reads as TGTGCCTGGAGTGTCGGCGGGATCTATGGCTACACCTTC. This sequence encodes CAWSVGGIYGYTF. Based on the CDR3 plus reference TRBV30 and TRBJ1-2, the full variable domain is SQTIHQWPATLVQPVGSPLSLECTVEGTSNPNLYWYRQAAGRGLQLLFYSVGIGQISSEVPQNLSASRPQDRQFILSSKKLLLSDSGFYLCAWSVGGIYGYTFGSGTRLTVV.